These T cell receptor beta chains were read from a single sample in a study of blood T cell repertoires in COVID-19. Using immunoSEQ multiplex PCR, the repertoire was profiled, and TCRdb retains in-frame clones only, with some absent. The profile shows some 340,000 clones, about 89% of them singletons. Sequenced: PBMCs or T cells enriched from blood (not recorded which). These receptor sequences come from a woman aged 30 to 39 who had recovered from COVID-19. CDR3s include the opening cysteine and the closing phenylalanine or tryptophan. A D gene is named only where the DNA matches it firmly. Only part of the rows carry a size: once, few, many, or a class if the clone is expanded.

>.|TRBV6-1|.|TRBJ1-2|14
TGTGCCAGCAGCGAAGGACCGGGGATCTATGGCTACACCTTC
CASSEGPGIYGYTF
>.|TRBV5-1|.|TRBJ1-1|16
TGCGCCAGCAGCTTGGGTACAGGGCCGAAGGGGACTGAAGCTTTCTTT
CASSLGTGPKGTEAFF
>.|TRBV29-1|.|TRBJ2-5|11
TGCAGCGTCGAGGGGGGGGAGACCCAGTACTTC
CSVEGGETQYF
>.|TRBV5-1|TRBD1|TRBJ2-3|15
TGCGCCAGCAGCTGGGACAGAGGCCCCACAGATACGCAGTATTTT
CASSWDRGPTDTQYF
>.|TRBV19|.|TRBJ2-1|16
TGTGCCAGTAGTCCCGCGGGGGCGCGGGGGTACAATGAGCAGTTCTTC
CASSPAGARGYNEQFF
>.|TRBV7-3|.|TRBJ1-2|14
TGTGCCAGCAGCTTAATCCCGACAGGCGAAAACTACACCTTC
CASSLIPTGENYTF
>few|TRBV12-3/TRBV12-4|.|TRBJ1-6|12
TGTGCCAGCAGTCCGCTTGCGGCACCCCTCCACTTT
CASSPLAAPLHF
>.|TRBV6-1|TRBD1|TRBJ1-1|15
TGTGCCAGCAGTGAAATCGGGACAGGGGGAACTGAAGCTTTCTTT
CASSEIGTGGTEAFF
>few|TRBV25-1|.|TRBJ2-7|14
TGTGCCAGCAGTGAGCAGGGGCCGCGATACGAGCAGTACTTC
CASSEQGPRYEQYF
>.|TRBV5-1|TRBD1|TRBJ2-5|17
TGCGCCAGCAGCTCACCACCTAACCAGGGGGACCAAGAGACCCAGTACTTC
CASSSPPNQGDQETQYF
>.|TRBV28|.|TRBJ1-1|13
TGTGCCAGCAGTTATCCTCGCCAGGCGGGGGCTTTCTTT
CASSYPRQAGAFF
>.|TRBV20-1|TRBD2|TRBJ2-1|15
TGCAGTGGTAGTCCTAGCGGGGATCTTTACAATGAGCAGTTCTTC
CSGSPSGDLYNEQFF
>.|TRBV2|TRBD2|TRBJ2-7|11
TGTGCCAGCACCGGGGGGGACGAGCAGTACTTC
CASTGGDEQYF
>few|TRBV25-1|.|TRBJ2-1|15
TGTGCCAGCAGTGATTCCGGCGGGGACCACAATGAGCAGTTCTTC
CASSDSGGDHNEQFF
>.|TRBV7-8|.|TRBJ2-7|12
TGTGCCAGCAGCCTGTTCGGGGACGAGCAGTACTTC
CASSLFGDEQYF
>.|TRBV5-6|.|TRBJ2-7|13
TGTGCCAGCAGCAAACAGGGTACCCACGAGCAGTACTTC
CASSKQGTHEQYF
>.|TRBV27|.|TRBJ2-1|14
TGTGCCAGCAGTTTATTGGGGGAGCGGGTTGAGCAGTTCTTC
CASSLLGERVEQFF
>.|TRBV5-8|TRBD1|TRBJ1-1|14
TGTGCCAGCAGCTTGGGGCAGGGGGCGGGTGAAGCTTTCTTT
CASSLGQGAGEAFF
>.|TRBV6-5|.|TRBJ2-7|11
TGTGCCAGCAGTTCAGGGGTCGAGCAGTACTTC
CASSSGVEQYF
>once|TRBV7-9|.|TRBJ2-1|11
TGTGCCAGCAGCTTTTATAATGAGCAGTTCTTC
CASSFYNEQFF